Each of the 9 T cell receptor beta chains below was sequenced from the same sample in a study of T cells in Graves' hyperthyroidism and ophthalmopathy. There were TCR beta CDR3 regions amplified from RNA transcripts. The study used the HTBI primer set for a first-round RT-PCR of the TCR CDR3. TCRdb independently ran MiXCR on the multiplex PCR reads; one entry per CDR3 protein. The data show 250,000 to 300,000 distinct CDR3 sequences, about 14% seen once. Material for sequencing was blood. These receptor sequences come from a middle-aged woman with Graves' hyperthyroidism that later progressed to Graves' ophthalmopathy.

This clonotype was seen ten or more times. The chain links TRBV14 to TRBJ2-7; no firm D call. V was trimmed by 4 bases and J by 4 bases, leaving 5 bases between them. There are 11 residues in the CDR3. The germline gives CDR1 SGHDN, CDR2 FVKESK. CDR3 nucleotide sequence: TGTGCCAGCAGCCTGAAATACGAGCAGTACTTC. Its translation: CASSLKYEQYF.

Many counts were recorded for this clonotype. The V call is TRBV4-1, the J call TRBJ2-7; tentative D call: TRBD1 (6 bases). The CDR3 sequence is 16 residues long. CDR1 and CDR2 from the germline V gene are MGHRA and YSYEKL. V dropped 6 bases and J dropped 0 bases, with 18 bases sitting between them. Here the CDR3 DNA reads TGCGCCAGCAGACTTTTCCAGGGGTCCAGCTCCTACGAGCAGTACTTC. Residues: CASRLFQGSSSYEQYF.

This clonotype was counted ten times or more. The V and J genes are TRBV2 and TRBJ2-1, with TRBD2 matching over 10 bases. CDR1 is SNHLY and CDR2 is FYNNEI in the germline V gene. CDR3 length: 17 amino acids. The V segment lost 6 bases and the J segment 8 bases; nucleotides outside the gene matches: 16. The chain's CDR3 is CASRATVGGTSVHEQFF. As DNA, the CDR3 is TGTGCCAGCAGAGCTACAGTCGGGGGGACTAGCGTTCATGAGCAGTTCTTC.

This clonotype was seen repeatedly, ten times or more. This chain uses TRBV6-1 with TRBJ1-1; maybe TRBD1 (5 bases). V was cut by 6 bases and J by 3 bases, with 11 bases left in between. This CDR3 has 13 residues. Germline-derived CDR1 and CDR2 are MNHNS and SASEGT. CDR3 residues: CASRKTGYTEAFF. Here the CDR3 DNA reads TGTGCCAGCAGGAAAACAGGCTACACTGAAGCTTTCTTT.

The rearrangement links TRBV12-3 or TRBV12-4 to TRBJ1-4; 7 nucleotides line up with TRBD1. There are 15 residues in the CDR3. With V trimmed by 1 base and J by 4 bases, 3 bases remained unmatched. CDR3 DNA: TGTGCCAGCAGTTTAGGGGACAGTAATAATGAAAAACTGTTTTTT. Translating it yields CASSLGDSNNEKLFF.

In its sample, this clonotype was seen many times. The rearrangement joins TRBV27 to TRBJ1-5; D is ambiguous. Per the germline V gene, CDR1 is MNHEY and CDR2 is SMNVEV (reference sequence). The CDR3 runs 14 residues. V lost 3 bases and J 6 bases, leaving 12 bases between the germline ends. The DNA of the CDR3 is TGTGCCAGCAGTTTTGAGGGAGTCGGTCAGCCCCAGCATTTT. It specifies CASSFEGVGQPQHF.

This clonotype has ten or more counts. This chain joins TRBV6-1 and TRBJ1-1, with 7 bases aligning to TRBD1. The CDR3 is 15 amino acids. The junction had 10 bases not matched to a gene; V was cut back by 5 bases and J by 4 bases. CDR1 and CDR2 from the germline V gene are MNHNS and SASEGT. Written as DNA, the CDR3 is TGTGCCAGCAGTCAAGAGACAGGGTGGAGCACTGAAGCTTTCTTT. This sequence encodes CASSQETGWSTEAFF.

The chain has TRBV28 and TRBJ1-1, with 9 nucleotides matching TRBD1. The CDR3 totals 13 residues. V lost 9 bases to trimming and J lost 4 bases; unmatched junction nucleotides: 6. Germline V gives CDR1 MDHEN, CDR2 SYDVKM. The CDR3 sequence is CASSRDRVTEAFF. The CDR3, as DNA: TGTGCCAGTTCCCGGGACAGGGTCACTGAAGCTTTCTTT.

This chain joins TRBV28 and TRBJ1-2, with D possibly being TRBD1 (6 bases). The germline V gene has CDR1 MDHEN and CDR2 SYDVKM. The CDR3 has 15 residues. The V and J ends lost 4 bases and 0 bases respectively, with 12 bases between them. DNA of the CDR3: TGTGCCAGCAGTTCCCCAGGGGACCCTAACTATGGCTACACCTTC. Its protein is CASSSPGDPNYGYTF.